This T cell receptor beta chain was recorded in a study of metastatic and nonmetastatic thyroid tumors. This clone was counted ten times or more. TCRdb re-called the PCR reads via MiXCR. This table holds 35,000 to 50,000 clones, about 3.3% found once. From germline, CDR1 is SNHLY and CDR2 FYNNEI. The V and J ends lost 2 bases and 10 bases respectively, with 9 bases between them. This CDR3 is built from 13 residues. Thyroid surgery took place with no prior treatment in any patient. V usage is TRBV2 and J usage is TRBJ1-6, with D possibly TRBD1 on 5 matching bases. Sequenced input: blood. The receptor was derived from a female donor with papillary thyroid cancer or a benign thyroid nodule (not recorded which). Some clones in this sample may be carry-over from other donors' samples. CDR3 sequence reads: CASSEIRGSPLHF. CDR3 DNA sequence: TGTGCCAGCAGTGAAATTCGGGGGTCACCCCTCCACTTT. The full variable domain, with the rest looked up from reference TRBV2 and TRBJ1-6, is EPEVTQTPSHQVTQMGQEVILRCVPISNHLYFYWYRQILGQKVEFLVSFYNNEISEKSEIFDDQFSVERPDGSNFTLKIRSTKLEDSAMYFCASSEIRGSPLHFGNGTRLTVT.